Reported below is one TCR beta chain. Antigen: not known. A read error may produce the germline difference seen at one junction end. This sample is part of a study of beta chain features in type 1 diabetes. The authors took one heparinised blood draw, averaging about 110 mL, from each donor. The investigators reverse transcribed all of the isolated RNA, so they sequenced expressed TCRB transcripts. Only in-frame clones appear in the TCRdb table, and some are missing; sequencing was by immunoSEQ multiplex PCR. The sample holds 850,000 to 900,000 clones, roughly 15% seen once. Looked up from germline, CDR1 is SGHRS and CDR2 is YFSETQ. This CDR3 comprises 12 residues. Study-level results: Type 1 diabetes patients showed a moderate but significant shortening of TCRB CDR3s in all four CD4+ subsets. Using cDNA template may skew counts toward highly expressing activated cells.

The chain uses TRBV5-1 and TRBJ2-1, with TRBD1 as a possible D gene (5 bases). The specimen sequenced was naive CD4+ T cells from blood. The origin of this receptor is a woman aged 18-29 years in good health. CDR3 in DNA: TGTGCCAGCAGCTTTAGGGGCAATGAGCAGTTCTTC. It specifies CASSFRGNEQFF.